Sequencing of this T cell receptor beta chain was carried out in a study of blood T cell repertoires in COVID-19. Study details: Both acute and convalescent COVID-19 samples were obtained from the United States, Italy and Spain.

Profiling relied on immunoSEQ multiplex PCR, and the TCRdb table lists in-frame clones only, not all of them. The sample contains hundreds of thousands of clones, about 86% of which appear only once. This clone was observed a single time. CDR1 is SQVTM, CDR2 ANQGSEA, per germline. The germline V and J ends were trimmed by 8 bases and 6 bases, with 13 bases remaining between them. CDR3 length equals 11 residues. Source material: peripheral blood. This chain connects TRBV29-1 to TRBJ1-1; perhaps TRBD1 as D (5 bases). This TCR derives from a woman younger than 45 who had recovered from COVID-19. The CDR3 region has the DNA TGCAGCACACTGGGGGGAGCTGAAGCTTTCTTT. Its translation is CSTLGGAEAFF.